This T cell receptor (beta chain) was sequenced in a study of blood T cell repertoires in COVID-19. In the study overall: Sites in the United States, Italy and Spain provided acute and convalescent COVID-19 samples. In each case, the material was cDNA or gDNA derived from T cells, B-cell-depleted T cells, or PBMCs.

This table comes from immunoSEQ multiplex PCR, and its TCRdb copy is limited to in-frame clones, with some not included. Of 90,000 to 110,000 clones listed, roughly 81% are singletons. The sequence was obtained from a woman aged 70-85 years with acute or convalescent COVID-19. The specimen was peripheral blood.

CDR3 in DNA: TGCGCCAGCAGCAACGGACTAGCGGGAGGTCTTAACAATGAGCAGTTCTTC. As protein: CASSNGLAGGLNNEQFF. The rearrangement joins TRBV4-3 to TRBJ2-1, with 14 positions matching TRBD2. This CDR3 is built from 17 residues. In germline, CDR1 is LGHNA, CDR2 YSLEER. V lost 5 bases, J lost 5 bases, and 8 bases stayed unmatched.